These 26 T cell receptor beta chains were all obtained from the same sample, sequenced in a study of cytotoxic CD8 clonotypes in ibrutinib-treated CLL. Using immunoSEQ multiplex PCR, the repertoire was profiled, and TCRdb retains in-frame clones only, with some absent. The sample records about 300,000 clones, 65% to 85% being singletons. The sequencing used PBMCs, collected at disease progression, from a patient treated with ibrutinib. The receptor set was obtained from a human donor with chronic lymphocytic leukemia.

This chain connects TRBV13 to TRBJ2-2; no reliable D call. The CDR3 runs to 14 residues. Germline assignment: CDR1 PRHDT and CDR2 FYEKMQ (reference sequence). Trimming stripped 5 bases from V and 2 bases from J, with 9 bases between. The CDR3 loop is CASSPGPNTGELFF. The CDR3 DNA reads as TGTGCCAGCAGCCCCGGACCTAACACCGGGGAGCTGTTTTTT.

This clone was seen more than once but under ten times. V usage is TRBV6-1 and J usage is TRBJ1-4; a weak D match, TRBD1 (5 bases). Germline V gene data show CDR1 as MNHNS and CDR2 as SASEGT. The V end was cut by 4 bases, the J end by 3 bases, with 9 bases between. The CDR3 length is 14 residues. In nucleotides, the CDR3 is TGTGCCAGCAGTGTCGGGACTCCTAATGAAAAACTGTTTTTT. It translates to CASSVGTPNEKLFF.

There are a few counts of this clone. The chain couples TRBV28 to TRBJ1-2; no clear D gene. Germline V gene lookup returns CDR1 MDHEN and CDR2 SYDVKM. Between the trimmed V and J ends, which lost 7 bases and 8 bases, there was a span of 23 bases. This CDR3 has 15 amino acids. The CDR3 loop is CASMGFGMRERGYTF. In DNA form, the CDR3 reads TGTGCCAGCATGGGATTTGGGATGCGAGAGAGGGGCTACACCTTC.

This rearrangement joins TRBV5-1 to TRBJ2-7; 8 nucleotides agree with TRBD2. The CDR3 contains 13 residues. CDR1 and CDR2 from the germline V gene are SGHRS and YFSETQ. The V segment lost 4 bases and the J segment 3 bases; nucleotides outside the gene matches: 3. The CDR3 spells CASSQAGVYEQYF. In DNA form, the CDR3 reads TGCGCCAGCAGCCAAGCGGGAGTCTACGAGCAGTACTTC.

The chain employs TRBV19 and TRBJ1-4, with unresolved D. Germline-derived CDR1 and CDR2 are LNHDA and SQIVND (reference sequence). This CDR3 region has 15 residues. V lost 1 base and J lost 8, with 14 bases in between. The CDR3 DNA sequence: TGTGCCAGTAGTATAGTGGCCGATTTTGGAGAAAAACTGTTTTTT. Protein product: CASSIVADFGEKLFF.

This chain links TRBV7-9 with TRBJ1-2; D is uncertain. CDR3 length: 12 amino acids. Germline-derived CDR1 and CDR2 are SEHNR and FQNEAQ (reference sequence). Trimming pared 2 bases from V and 7 bases from J, leaving 8 bases between. The CDR3 nucleotides read TGTGCCAGCAGCTTAATGGGTCTTGGCTACACCTTC. It codes for CASSLMGLGYTF.

As to this clone: Other nucleotide sequences in the sample specify the same CDR3. The gene calls are TRBV18 and TRBJ1-2; 7 bases fit TRBD1. V shed 3 bases, J shed 2 bases, and the junction held 3 bases outside the gene matches. CDR3 length equals 14 residues. Looked up from germline, CDR1 is KGHSH and CDR2 is LQKENI. CDR3 loop: CASSPQGVNYGYTF. The CDR3 coding sequence is TGTGCCAGCTCACCGCAGGGGGTAAACTATGGCTACACCTTC.

V is TRBV7-9 and J is TRBJ2-1; no clear D. The V end lost 0 bases, the J end lost 2 bases, and 5 bases lay between the germline ends. The CDR3 spans 14 residues. Germline CDR1 SEHNR, CDR2 FQNEAQ (reference sequence). Here the CDR3 reads CASSLAGTYNEQFF. The DNA for the CDR3 is TGTGCCAGCAGCTTAGCGGGGACCTACAATGAGCAGTTCTTC.

The chain is built from TRBV18 and TRBJ2-1, with TRBD2 matching over 8 bases. V gave up 6 bases and J gave up 4 bases; unmatched junction bases: 8. Germline CDR1 and CDR2: KGHSH and LQKENI. CDR3 length equals 15 residues. CDR3 residues: CASSPSGLAYNEQFF. CDR3 DNA: TGTGCCAGCTCGCCTAGCGGACTAGCTTACAATGAGCAGTTCTTC.

This rearrangement joins TRBV18 to TRBJ1-5, with a tentative D call TRBD1 (6 bases). Looked up from germline, CDR1 is KGHSH and CDR2 is LQKENI. V gave up 2 bases and J gave up 6 bases, with 17 bases separating them. This CDR3 has 16 amino acids. The CDR3 coding sequence is TGTGCCAGCTCACCAGGGGCGGGGGGCGAGCGTCAGCCCCAGCATTTT. Its translation is CASSPGAGGERQPQHF.

CDR3 nucleotide sequence: TGCAGCGTTGAATCAACGTGGAGCACTGAAGCTTTCTTT. Translation gives CSVESTWSTEAFF. The chain employs TRBV29-1 and TRBJ1-1; D is unclear. Between the trimmed V and J ends, which lost 2 bases and 4 bases, there was a span of 11 bases. The CDR3 spans 13 residues. Germline V CDR1 and CDR2: SQVTM, ANQGSEA.

The V gene is TRBV12-2, the J gene TRBJ2-7; TRBD1 was called by the table and not checked on the DNA. TRBV12-2 is annotated as a pseudogene. The CDR3 extends over 15 amino acids. CDR3 in amino acids: CASRTLTGVGYEQYF. The CDR3 DNA is TGTGCAAGTCGCACCTTAACAGGGGTCGGCTACGAGCAGTACTTC.

The gene calls are TRBV7-6 and TRBJ1-2, with D hard to call. Looked up from germline, CDR1 is SGHVS and CDR2 is FNYEAQ. V lost 3 bases to trimming and J lost 4 bases, with 12 bases between them. The CDR3 is 14 residues long. CDR3 residues: CASSFLGEGYGYTF. The CDR3 DNA follows: TGTGCCAGCAGCTTCCTCGGGGAGGGCTATGGCTACACCTTC.

The chain couples TRBV15 to TRBJ2-7, with D maybe TRBD1 (6 bases). From germline, CDR1 is LNHNV and CDR2 YYDKDF (reference sequence). CDR3 length equals 15 residues. V was clipped by 0 bases and J by 5 bases, with 14 bases between them. This CDR3 reads CATSREGQRIHEQYF. The CDR3 region has the DNA TGTGCCACCAGCAGAGAAGGACAGAGAATCCACGAGCAGTACTTC.

The sample holds a few counts of this clone. The V and J genes are TRBV10-2 and TRBJ2-7; D is unresolved. The V gene's germline CDR1 is WSHSY and CDR2 SAAADI. The CDR3 runs 11 residues. With 8 bases removed from V and 7 bases from J, the gap between germline ends came to 12 bases. The CDR3 coding sequence is TGCGCCAGCCGGGCTGTAGGGGAGCAGTACTTC. Protein product: CASRAVGEQYF.

The genes are TRBV6-5 and TRBJ2-1; the D is unclear. V shed 5 bases and J shed 12 bases, with 11 bases lying between them. Germline V CDR1 and CDR2: MNHEY, SVGAGI. This CDR3 is 11 amino acids long. The CDR3 loop reads CASSDRLGQFF. As DNA, the CDR3 is TGTGCCAGCAGTGACCGGCTTGGGCAGTTCTTC.

V is TRBV11-2 and J is TRBJ1-4; TRBD1 agrees at 12 bases. The CDR3 spans 16 residues. V gave up 6 bases and J gave up 5 bases; unmatched junction bases: 7. Germline values: CDR1 SGHAT, CDR2 FQNNGV. In DNA form, the CDR3 reads TGTGCCAGCAGGGCGGGGACAGGGGGCCGAAATGAAAAACTGTTTTTT. It codes for CASRAGTGGRNEKLFF.

This clone was seen a handful of times. The sample carries other DNA sequences with the same CDR3. This chain connects TRBV7-9 to TRBJ2-7, with TRBD1 identical over 9 bases. CDR3 size: 13 residues. Germline V lookup: CDR1 SEHNR, CDR2 FQNEAQ (reference sequence). J was trimmed by 4 bases and V by 3 bases; bases with no gene match: 1. DNA for the CDR3: TGTGCCAGCAGCTTGACAGGGGGGTACGAGCAGTACTTC. This gives the protein CASSLTGGYEQYF.

The rearrangement joins TRBV15 to TRBJ1-2; 7 bases match TRBD1. The CDR3 runs to 15 residues. CDR1 is LNHNV, CDR2 YYDKDF, per germline (reference sequence). V was clipped by 3 bases and J by 3 bases; unmatched bases: 7. The CDR3 is CATSSTKQGYYGYTF. Written as DNA, the CDR3 is TGTGCCACCAGCAGTACCAAACAGGGGTACTATGGCTACACCTTC.

The chain combines TRBV11-2 with TRBJ2-7, with 10 bases fitting TRBD1. The CDR3 sequence is 15 residues long. CDR1 and CDR2 (germline): SGHAT, FQNNGV. J gave up 1 base and V 5 bases, and 5 bases lay outside the gene matches. The CDR3 here is CASSPWDRGSYEQYF. Written as DNA, the CDR3 is TGTGCCAGCAGCCCCTGGGACAGGGGTTCCTACGAGCAGTACTTC. The full variable domain, in which reference TRBV11-2 and TRBJ2-7 provide the parts outside the CDR3, is EAGVAQSPRYKIIEKRQSVAFWCNPISGHATLYWYQQILGQGPKLLIQFQNNGVVDDSQLPKDRFSAERLKGVDSTLKIQPAKLEDSAVYLCASSPWDRGSYEQYFGPGTRLTVT.

This clone was observed a single time. This chain uses TRBV11-2 with TRBJ1-1; D not resolved. The CDR3 spans 11 residues. The V end lost 1 base, the J end lost 9 bases, and 6 bases lay between the germline ends. Germline CDR1 reads SGHAT; CDR2 reads FQNNGV. The CDR3 protein is CASSLAAQAFF. CDR3 in DNA: TGTGCCAGCAGCTTAGCCGCCCAAGCTTTCTTT.

This rearrangement joins TRBV7-9 to TRBJ2-5, with a possible D match to TRBD2 (5 bases). With 5 bases removed from V and 1 base from J, the gap between germline ends came to 14 bases. The CDR3 covers 15 residues. In germline, CDR1 is SEHNR, CDR2 FQNEAQ (reference sequence). The CDR3: CASSLREQFQETQYF. The DNA for the CDR3 is TGTGCCAGCAGCCTACGGGAACAGTTCCAAGAGACCCAGTACTTC.

The rearrangement uses TRBV5-4 and TRBJ2-5; either TRBD1 or TRBD2 may fit D (6 bases each). The V and J ends lost 4 bases and 5 bases respectively, with 18 bases between them. Germline V gives CDR1 SGHNT, CDR2 YYREEE (reference sequence). The CDR3 has 15 residues. This chain's CDR3 is CASSRSGASGETQYF. Here the CDR3 DNA reads TGTGCCAGCAGCCGCTCGGGGGCCAGCGGGGAGACCCAGTACTTC.

V usage is TRBV29-1 and J usage is TRBJ2-1, with TRBD1 matching over 11 bases. CDR1 is SQVTM and CDR2 is ANQGSEA in the germline V gene. The V segment lost 7 bases and the J segment 6 bases; nucleotides outside the gene matches: 5. The CDR3 consists of 13 residues. The CDR3 nucleotides read TGCAGCGCGGACAGGGGGCCGATCAATGAGCAGTTCTTC. Protein sequence: CSADRGPINEQFF.

This sequence joins TRBV10-3 and TRBJ2-7; 10 bases map to TRBD1. The CDR3 covers 14 residues. V lost 7 bases and J lost 4; bases outside the gene matches: 7. The germline gives CDR1 ENHRY, CDR2 SYGVKD. Here the CDR3 reads CAITPGQGPYEQYF. Written as DNA, the CDR3 is TGTGCCATCACCCCGGGACAGGGGCCTTACGAGCAGTACTTC.

The chain links TRBV5-1 to TRBJ1-5, with D possibly being TRBD1 (5 bases). This CDR3 region has 15 residues. Trimming took off 4 bases at V and 6 bases at J, with 17 bases between the two ends. Germline V gene lookup returns CDR1 SGHRS and CDR2 YFSETQ. CDR3 sequence reads: CASSPAGGSGQPQHF. The CDR3 DNA follows: TGCGCCAGCAGCCCCGCGGGGGGGTCCGGTCAGCCCCAGCATTTT. Combining the CDR3 with reference TRBV5-1 and TRBJ1-5 gives the whole variable domain KAGVTQTPRYLIKTRGQQVTLSCSPISGHRSVSWYQQTPGQGLQFLFEYFSETQRNKGNFPGRFSGRQFSNSRSEMNVSTLELGDSALYLCASSPAGGSGQPQHFGDGTRLSIL.